This T cell receptor (beta chain) is drawn from a study of blood T cell repertoires in COVID-19. Study-level information: Spain, Italy and the United States supplied samples that represented acute and convalescent COVID-19. T cells, B-cell-depleted T cells, or PBMCs supplied cDNA or gDNA.

As originally analysed: Researchers report that nucleated cell counts were estimated from reference gene primer amplification. Sequencing used immunoSEQ multiplex PCR; TCRdb keeps in-frame clones, though not all of them. The V and J calls and clone size were taken over from that table, and D and trimming were inferred from the DNA. The sample holds about 200,000 clones, 84% seen once. The CDR3 runs 11 residues. V gene TRBV21-1 combines with J gene TRBJ1-2. TRBV21-1 is given as a pseudogene. Specimen: peripheral blood. The receptor's source is a human donor in a cohort sampled during active COVID-19. The CDR3 sequence: CASRTRVGYTF. As DNA, the CDR3 is TGTGCCAGCAGAACACGGGTCGGCTACACCTTC.